The present T cell receptor beta chain was sequenced within a study of T cell responses to AZD1222 COVID-19 vaccine. General observations from the study: At study baseline, merely five or six AZD1222 recipients were seropositive. Spike-wide coverage was observed for vaccine-associated CD4 TCRs, with dominant responses at 160-218 and 743-854.

Assay: immunoSEQ multiplex PCR; the TCRdb copy retains only in-frame clones and omits some. The table records roughly 96,000 clones, 88% of them present only once. Per germline, CDR1 MDHEN and CDR2 SYDVKM. CDR3 length equals 14 residues. As concerns this clone: Its specificity is unknown. Its ends do not fully match the called genes, so a read error is possible.

Pooled in the analysis were second doses at about 4 or about 12 weeks. Sequencing used peripheral blood, obtained 28 days after the second AZD1222 dose. This chain uses TRBV28 with TRBJ1-3; perhaps TRBD1 as D (6 bases). This sequence originates from an adult who received the AZD1222 COVID-19 vaccine. Here the CDR3 DNA reads TGTGCCGGCAGTTTCCGACAGGCGCGAAACACCATATATTTT. Translating it yields CAGSFRQARNTIYF. Full variable domain (outside the CDR3, taken from reference TRBV28 and TRBJ1-3): DVKVTQSSRYLVKRTGEKVFLECVQDMDHENMFWYRQDPGLGLRLIYFSYDVKMKEKGDIPEGYSVSREKKERFSLILESASTNQTSMYLCAGSFRQARNTIYFGEGSWLTVV.